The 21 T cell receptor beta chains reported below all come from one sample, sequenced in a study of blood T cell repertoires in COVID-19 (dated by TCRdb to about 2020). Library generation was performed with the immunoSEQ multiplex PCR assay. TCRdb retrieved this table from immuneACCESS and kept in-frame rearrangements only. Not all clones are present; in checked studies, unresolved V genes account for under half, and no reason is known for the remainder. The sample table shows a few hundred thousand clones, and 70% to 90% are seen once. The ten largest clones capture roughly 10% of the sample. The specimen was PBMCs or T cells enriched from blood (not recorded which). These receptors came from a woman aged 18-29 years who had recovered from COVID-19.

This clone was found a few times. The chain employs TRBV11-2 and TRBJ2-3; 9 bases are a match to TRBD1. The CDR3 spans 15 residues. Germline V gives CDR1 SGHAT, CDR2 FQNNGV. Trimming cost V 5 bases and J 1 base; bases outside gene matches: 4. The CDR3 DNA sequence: TGTGCCAGCAGCCCCCGGACAGGGGGCACAGATACGCAGTATTTT. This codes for CASSPRTGGTDTQYF.

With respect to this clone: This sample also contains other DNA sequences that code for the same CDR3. The CDR3 is CASSQPDYGYTF. In DNA form, the CDR3 reads TGTGCCAGCAGCCAACCCGACTATGGCTACACCTTC. The chain couples TRBV3-1 (or the pseudogene TRBV3-2) to TRBJ1-2; no firm D call. The CDR3 runs 12 residues. Germline values: CDR1 LGHDT, CDR2 YNNKEL (reference sequence). Trimming left V 2 bases short and J 3 bases short, with 4 bases between.

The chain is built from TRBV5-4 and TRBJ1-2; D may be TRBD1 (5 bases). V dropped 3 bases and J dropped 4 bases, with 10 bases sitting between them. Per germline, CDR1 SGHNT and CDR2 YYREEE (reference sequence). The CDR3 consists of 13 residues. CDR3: CASSSGGGYGYTF. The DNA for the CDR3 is TGTGCCAGCAGCTCCGGGGGGGGCTATGGCTACACCTTC.

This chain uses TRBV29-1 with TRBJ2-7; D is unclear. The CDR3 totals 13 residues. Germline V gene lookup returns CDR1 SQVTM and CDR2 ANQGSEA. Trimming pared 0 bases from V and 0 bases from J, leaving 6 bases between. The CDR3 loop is CSVEEADSYEQYF. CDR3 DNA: TGCAGCGTTGAAGAGGCAGACTCCTACGAGCAGTACTTC.

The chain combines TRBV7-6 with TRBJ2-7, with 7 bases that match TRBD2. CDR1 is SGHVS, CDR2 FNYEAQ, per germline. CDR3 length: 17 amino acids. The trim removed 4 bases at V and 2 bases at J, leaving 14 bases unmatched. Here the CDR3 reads CASSSPRGSGETYEQYF. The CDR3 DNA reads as TGTGCCAGCAGCTCTCCTCGAGGGAGCGGGGAAACCTACGAGCAGTACTTC.

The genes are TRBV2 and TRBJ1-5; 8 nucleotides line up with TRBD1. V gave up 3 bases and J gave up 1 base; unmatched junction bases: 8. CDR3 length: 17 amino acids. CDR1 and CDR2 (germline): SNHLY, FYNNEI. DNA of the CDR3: TGTGCCAGCAGTGAGATCGGTCGACAGGGGAGCAATCAGCCCCAGCATTTT. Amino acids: CASSEIGRQGSNQPQHF.

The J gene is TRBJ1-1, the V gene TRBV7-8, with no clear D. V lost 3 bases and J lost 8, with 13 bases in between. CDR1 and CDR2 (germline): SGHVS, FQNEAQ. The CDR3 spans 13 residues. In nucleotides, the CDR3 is TGTGCCAGCAGCTTGGACTCCGTGCGCGAAGCTTTCTTT. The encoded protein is CASSLDSVREAFF.

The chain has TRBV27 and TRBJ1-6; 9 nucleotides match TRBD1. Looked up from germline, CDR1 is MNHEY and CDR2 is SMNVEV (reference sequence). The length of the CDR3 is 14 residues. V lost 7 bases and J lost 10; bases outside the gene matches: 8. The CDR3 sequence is CASTTGGAESPLHF. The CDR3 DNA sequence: TGTGCCAGCACCACAGGGGGCGCGGAATCACCCCTCCACTTT.

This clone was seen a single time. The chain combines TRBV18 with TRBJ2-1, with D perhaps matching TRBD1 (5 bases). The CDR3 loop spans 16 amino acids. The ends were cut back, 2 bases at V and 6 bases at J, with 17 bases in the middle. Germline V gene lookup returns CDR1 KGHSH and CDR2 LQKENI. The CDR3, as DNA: TGTGCCAGCTCACCAACTCCGGGCCGAAGGGGCAATGAGCAGTTCTTC. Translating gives CASSPTPGRRGNEQFF.

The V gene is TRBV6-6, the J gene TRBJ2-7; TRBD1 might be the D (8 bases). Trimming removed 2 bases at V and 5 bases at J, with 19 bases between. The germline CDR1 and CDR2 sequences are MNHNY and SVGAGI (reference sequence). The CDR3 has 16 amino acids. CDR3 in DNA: TGTGCCAGCAGTTACGGGGGGGGACAGGCTGTGCACGAGCAGTACTTC. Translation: CASSYGGGQAVHEQYF.

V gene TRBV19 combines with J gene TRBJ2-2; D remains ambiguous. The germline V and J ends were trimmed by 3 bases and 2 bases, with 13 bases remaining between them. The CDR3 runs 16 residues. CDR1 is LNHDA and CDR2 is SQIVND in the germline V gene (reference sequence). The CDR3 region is CASSIGHSANTGELFF. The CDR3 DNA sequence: TGTGCCAGTAGTATTGGGCACTCGGCAAACACCGGGGAGCTGTTTTTT.

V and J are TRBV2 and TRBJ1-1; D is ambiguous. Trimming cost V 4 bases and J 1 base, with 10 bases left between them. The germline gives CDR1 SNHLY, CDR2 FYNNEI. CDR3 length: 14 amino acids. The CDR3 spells CASSVGRRNTEAFF. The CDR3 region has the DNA TGTGCCAGCAGTGTGGGCAGAAGGAACACTGAAGCTTTCTTT.

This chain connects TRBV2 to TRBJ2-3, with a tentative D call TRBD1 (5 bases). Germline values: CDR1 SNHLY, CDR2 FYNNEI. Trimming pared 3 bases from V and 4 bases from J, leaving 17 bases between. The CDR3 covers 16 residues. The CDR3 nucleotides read TGTGCCAGCAGTGAGGCTAGTTTTATAGGGGCAGATACGCAGTATTTT. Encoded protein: CASSEASFIGADTQYF.

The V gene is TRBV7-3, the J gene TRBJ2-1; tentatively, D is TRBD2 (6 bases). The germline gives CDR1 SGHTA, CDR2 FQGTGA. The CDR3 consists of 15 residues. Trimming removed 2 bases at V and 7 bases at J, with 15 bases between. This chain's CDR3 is CASSLWRGLGNEQFF. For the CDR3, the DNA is TGTGCCAGCAGCTTATGGCGGGGATTGGGGAATGAGCAGTTCTTC.

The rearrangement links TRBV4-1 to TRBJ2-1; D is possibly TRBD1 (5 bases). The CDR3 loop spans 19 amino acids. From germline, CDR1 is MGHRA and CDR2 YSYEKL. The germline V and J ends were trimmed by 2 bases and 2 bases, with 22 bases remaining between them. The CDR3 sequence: CASSQSRWGLDLTYNEQFF. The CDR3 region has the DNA TGCGCCAGCAGCCAATCCCGGTGGGGCTTAGATTTGACCTACAATGAGCAGTTCTTC.

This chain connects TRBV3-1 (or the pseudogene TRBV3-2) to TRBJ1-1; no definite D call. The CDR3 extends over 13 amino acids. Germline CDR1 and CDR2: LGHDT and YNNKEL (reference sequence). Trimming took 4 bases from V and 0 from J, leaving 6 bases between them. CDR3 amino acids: CASSLTMNTEAFF. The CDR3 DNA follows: TGTGCCAGCAGCCTTACAATGAACACTGAAGCTTTCTTT.

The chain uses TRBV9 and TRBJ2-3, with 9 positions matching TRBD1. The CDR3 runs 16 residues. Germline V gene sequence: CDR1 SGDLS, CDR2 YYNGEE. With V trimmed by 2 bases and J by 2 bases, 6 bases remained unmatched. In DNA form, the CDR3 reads TGTGCCAGCAGCGTCTTGGACAGGGGTCTCACAGATACGCAGTATTTT. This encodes CASSVLDRGLTDTQYF.

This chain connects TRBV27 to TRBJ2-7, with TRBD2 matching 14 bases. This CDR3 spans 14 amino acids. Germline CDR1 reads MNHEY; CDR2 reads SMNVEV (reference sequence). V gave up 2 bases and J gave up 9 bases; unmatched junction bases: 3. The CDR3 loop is CASSLRLAGGVQYF. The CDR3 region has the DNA TGTGCCAGCAGTTTAAGACTAGCGGGAGGGGTGCAGTACTTC.

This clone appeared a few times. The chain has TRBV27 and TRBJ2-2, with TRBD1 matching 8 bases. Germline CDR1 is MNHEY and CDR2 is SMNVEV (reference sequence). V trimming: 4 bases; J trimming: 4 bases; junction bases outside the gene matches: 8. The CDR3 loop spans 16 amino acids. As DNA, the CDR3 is TGTGCCAGCAGTTCCTTCGACAGGGGCGGCACCGGGGAGCTGTTTTTT. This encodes CASSSFDRGGTGELFF.

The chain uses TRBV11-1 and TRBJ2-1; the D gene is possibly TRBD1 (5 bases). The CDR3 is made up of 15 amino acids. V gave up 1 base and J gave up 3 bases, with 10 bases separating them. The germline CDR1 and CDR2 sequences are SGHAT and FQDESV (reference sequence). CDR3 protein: CASSLEGHGYNEQFF. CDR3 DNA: TGTGCCAGCAGCTTAGAGGGGCACGGCTACAATGAGCAGTTCTTC.

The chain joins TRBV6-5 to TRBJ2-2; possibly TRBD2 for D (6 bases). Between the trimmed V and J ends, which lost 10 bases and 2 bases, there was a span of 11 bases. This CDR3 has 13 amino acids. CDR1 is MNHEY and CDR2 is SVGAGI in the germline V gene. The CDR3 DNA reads TGTGCCACTCCGGGAGATAACACCGGGGAGCTGTTTTTT. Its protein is CATPGDNTGELFF.